The 3 T cell receptor beta chains reported below all come from one sample, sequenced in a study of Ad26.COV2.S vaccination and SARS-CoV-2 variants (dated by TCRdb to the early 2020s). Libraries came from the immunoSEQ multiplex PCR assay. Sourced from immuneACCESS, this table was stored by TCRdb with only in-frame sequences that have V and J called. A share of the clones is absent; for the studies checked, an unresolved V gene accounts for under half, and the remainder has no known explanation. A total of 300,000 to 450,000 clones appear in this sample, around 92% of them only once. The ten largest clones capture around 4% of the sample. Per the publication, the time point label means: individuals recovered from natural SARS-CoV-2 infection. Sequenced here: peripheral blood, sampled after recovery from COVID-19. All receptors derive from a human donor who had recovered from COVID-19.

The chain carries TRBV5-1 and TRBJ2-5, with D perhaps matching TRBD1 or TRBD2 (5 bases each). CDR3 length: 14 amino acids. Looked up from germline, CDR1 is SGHRS and CDR2 is YFSETQ. V was pared by 3 bases and J by 1 base, with 10 bases between. The CDR3 nucleotides read TGCGCCAGCAGCTGGGGACCGTCCCAAGAGACCCAGTACTTC. Residues: CASSWGPSQETQYF.

This sequence joins TRBV27 and TRBJ2-1; a weak D match, TRBD2 (7 bases). The ends were cut back, 6 bases at V and 3 bases at J, with 15 bases in the middle. CDR1 MNHEY and CDR2 SMNVEV come from the germline V gene (reference sequence). CDR3 length equals 15 residues. The chain's CDR3 is CASRTSGGLYNEQFF. The CDR3 coding sequence is TGTGCCAGCAGGACCTCGGGGGGCCTCTACAATGAGCAGTTCTTC.

This clone was picked up a small number of times. J is TRBJ1-5 and V is TRBV6-6; D possibly corresponds to TRBD1 (6 bases). V lost 2 bases and J 6 bases, leaving 14 bases between the germline ends. Germline CDR1 is MNHNY and CDR2 is SVGAGI (reference sequence). There are 15 residues in the CDR3. The CDR3 loop is CASSYQGLVGQPQHF. The CDR3 DNA reads as TGTGCCAGCAGTTACCAGGGGCTGGTGGGTCAGCCCCAGCATTTT.